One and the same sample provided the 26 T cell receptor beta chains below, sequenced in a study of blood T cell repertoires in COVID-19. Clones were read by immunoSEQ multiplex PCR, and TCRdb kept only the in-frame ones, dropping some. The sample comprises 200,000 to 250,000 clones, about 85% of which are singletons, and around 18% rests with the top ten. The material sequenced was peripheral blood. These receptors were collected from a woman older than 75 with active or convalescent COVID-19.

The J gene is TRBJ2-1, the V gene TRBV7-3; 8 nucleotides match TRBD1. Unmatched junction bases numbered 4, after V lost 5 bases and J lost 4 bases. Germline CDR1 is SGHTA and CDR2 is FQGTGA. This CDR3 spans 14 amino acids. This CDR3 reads CASSPDRAYNEQFF. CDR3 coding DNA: TGTGCCAGCAGCCCGGACAGGGCTTACAATGAGCAGTTCTTC.

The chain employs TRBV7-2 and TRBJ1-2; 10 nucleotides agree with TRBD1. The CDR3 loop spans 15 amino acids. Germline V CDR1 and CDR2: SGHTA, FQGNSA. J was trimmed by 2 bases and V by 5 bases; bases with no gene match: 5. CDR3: CASSTRQGANYGYTF. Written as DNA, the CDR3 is TGTGCCAGCAGCACCCGACAGGGGGCCAACTATGGCTACACCTTC.

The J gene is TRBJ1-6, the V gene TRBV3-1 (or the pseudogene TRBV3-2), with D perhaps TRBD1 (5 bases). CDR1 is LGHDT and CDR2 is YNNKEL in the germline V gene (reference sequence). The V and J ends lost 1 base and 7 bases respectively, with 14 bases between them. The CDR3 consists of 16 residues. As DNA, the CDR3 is TGTGCCAGCAGCCAAGTGGGGAGGGGAGGGAATTCACCCCTCCACTTT. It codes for CASSQVGRGGNSPLHF.

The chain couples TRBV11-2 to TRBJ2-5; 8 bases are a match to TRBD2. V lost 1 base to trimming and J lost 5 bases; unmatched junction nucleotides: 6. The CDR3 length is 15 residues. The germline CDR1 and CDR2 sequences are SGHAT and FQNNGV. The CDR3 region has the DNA TGTGCCAGCAGCTTAGTCCGGGGGGGCAAGGAGACCCAGTACTTC. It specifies CASSLVRGGKETQYF.

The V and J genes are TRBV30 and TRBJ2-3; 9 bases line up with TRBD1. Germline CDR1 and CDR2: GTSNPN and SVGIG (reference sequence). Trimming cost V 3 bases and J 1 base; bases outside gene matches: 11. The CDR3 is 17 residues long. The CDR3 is CAWRVEARTGGTDTQYF. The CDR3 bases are TGTGCCTGGAGGGTAGAGGCCCGGACAGGGGGCACAGATACGCAGTATTTT.

This CDR3 is CASSGTGGTGELFF. The DNA for the CDR3 is TGTGCCAGCAGTGGAACGGGGGGCACCGGGGAGCTGTTTTTT. This chain connects TRBV6-4 to TRBJ2-2; 7 bases agree with TRBD2. The CDR3 consists of 14 residues. Germline V CDR1 and CDR2: MRHNA, SNTAGT. V was clipped by 4 bases and J by 4 bases; unmatched bases: 3.

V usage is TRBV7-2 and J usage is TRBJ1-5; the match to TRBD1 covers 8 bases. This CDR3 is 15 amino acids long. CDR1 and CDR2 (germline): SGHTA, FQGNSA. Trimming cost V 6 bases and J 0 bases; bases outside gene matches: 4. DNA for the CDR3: TGTGCCAGCAGTTGGACAGGGTATAGCAATCAGCCCCAGCATTTT. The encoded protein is CASSWTGYSNQPQHF.

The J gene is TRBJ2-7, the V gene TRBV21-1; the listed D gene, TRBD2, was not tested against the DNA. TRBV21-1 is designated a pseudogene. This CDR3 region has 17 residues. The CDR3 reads CASSKGTRLAETYEQYF. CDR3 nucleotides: TGTGCCAGCAGCAAAGGGACTAGGCTAGCGGAAACCTACGAGCAGTACTTC.

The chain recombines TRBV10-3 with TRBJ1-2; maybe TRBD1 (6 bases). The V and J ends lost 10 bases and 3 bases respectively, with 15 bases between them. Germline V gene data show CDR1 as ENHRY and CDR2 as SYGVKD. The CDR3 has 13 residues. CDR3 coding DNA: TGTGCCAGCCGACAGGTTGGCGACTATGGCTACACCTTC. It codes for CASRQVGDYGYTF.

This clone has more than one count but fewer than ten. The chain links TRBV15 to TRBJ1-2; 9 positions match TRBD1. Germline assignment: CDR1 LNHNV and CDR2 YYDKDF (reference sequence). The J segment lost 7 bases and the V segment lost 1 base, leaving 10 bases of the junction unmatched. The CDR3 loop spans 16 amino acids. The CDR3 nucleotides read TGTGCCACCAGCAGAGGGACCGGGACAGGGAGGACTGGCTACACCTTC. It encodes CATSRGTGTGRTGYTF. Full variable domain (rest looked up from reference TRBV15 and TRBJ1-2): DAMVIQNPRYQVTQFGKPVTLSCSQTLNHNVMYWYQQKSSQAPKLLFHYYDKDFNNEADTPDNFQSRRPNTSFCFLDIRSPGLGDTAMYLCATSRGTGTGRTGYTFGSGTRLTVV.

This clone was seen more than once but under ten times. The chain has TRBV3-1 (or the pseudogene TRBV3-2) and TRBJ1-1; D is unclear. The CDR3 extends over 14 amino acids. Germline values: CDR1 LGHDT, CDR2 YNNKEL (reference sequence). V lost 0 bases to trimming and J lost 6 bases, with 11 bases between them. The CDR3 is CASSQDPDYAEAFF. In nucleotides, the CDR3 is TGTGCCAGCAGCCAAGATCCAGATTACGCTGAAGCTTTCTTT.

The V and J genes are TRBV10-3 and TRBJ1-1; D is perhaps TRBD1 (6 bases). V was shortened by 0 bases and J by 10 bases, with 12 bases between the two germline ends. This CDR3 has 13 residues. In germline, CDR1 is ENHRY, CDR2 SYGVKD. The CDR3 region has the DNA TGTGCCATCAGTGAGTCCTTTGCAGGGGCAGCTTTCTTT. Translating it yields CAISESFAGAAFF.

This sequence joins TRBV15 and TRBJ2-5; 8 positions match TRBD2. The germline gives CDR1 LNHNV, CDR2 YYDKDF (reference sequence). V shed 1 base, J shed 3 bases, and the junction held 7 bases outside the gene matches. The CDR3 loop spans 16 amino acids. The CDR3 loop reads CATSRARGGAKETQYF. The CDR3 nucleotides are TGTGCCACCAGCAGAGCTCGGGGGGGGGCGAAAGAGACCCAGTACTTC.

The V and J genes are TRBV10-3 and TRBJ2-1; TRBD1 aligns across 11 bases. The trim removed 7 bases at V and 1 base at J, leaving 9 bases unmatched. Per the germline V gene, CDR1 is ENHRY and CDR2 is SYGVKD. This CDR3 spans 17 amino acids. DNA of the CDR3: TGTGCCATCACTGGACAGGGGGCGTCTGGATCCTACAATGAGCAGTTCTTC. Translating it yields CAITGQGASGSYNEQFF.

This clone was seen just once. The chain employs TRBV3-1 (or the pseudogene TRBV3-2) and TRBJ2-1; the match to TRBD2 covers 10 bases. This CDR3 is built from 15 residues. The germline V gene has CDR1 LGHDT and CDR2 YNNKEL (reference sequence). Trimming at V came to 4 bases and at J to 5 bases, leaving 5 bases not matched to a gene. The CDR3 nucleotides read TGTGCCAGCAGCCCACCGGGACTAGCGAACAATGAGCAGTTCTTC. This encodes CASSPPGLANNEQFF.

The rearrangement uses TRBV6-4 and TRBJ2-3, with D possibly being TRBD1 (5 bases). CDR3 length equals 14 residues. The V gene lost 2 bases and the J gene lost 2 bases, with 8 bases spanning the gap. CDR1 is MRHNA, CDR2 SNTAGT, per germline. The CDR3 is CASSDPGNTDTQYF. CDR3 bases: TGTGCCAGCAGTGACCCAGGGAACACAGATACGCAGTATTTT.

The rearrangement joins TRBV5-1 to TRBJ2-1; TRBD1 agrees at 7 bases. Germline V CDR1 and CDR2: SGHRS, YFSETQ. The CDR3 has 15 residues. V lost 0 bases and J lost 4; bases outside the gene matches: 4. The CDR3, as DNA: TGCGCCAGCAGCTTGGAGTCCAGGGGGTACAATGAGCAGTTCTTC. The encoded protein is CASSLESRGYNEQFF.

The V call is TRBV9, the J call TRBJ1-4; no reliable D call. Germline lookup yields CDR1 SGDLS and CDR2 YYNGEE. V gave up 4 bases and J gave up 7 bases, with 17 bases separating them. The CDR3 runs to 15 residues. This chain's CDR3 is CASSSHRGGPEKLFF. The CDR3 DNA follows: TGTGCCAGCAGCTCCCACCGGGGTGGTCCTGAAAAACTGTTTTTT.

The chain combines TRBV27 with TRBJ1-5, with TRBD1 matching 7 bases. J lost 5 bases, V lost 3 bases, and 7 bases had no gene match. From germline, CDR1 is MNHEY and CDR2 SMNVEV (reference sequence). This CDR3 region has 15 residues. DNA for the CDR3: TGTGCCAGCAGTTTGAAGGGGGCCTCCCATCAGCCCCAGCATTTT. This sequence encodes CASSLKGASHQPQHF.

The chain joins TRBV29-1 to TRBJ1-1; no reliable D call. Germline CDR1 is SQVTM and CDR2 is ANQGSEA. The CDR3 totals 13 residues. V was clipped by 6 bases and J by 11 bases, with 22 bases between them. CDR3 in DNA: TGCAGCGTAACGGACTTAGATCGCGGAAGGGCTTTCTTT. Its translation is CSVTDLDRGRAFF. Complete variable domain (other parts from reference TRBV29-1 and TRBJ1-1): SAVISQKPSRDICQRGTSLTIQCQVDSQVTMMFWYRQQPGQSLTLIATANQGSEATYESGFVIDKFPISRPNLTFSTLTVSNMSPEDSSIYLCSVTDLDRGRAFFGQGTRLTVV.

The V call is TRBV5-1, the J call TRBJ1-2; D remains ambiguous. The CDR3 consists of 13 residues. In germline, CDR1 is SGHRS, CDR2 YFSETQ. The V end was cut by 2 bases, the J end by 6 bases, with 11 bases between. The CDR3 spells CASSLLEGDGYTF. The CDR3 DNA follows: TGCGCCAGCAGCTTACTTGAGGGCGATGGCTACACCTTC.

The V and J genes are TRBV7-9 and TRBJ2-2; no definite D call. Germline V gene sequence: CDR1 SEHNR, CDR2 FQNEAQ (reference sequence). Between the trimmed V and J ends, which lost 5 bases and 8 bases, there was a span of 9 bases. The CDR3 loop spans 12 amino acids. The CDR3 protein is CASSPLLGELFF. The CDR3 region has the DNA TGTGCCAGCAGCCCTCTCTTGGGGGAGCTGTTTTTT.

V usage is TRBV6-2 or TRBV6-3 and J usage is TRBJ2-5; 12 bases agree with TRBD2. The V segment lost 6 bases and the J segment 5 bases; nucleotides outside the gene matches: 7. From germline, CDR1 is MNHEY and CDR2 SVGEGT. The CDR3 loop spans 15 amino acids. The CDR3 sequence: CASSQTSGGVETQYF. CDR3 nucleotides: TGTGCCAGCAGCCAGACTAGCGGGGGAGTGGAGACCCAGTACTTC.

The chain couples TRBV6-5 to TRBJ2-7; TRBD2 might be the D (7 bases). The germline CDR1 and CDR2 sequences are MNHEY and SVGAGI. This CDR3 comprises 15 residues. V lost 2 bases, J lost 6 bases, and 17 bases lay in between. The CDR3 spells CASSYRGGRIGEQYF. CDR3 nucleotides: TGTGCCAGCAGTTACAGGGGGGGGAGAATAGGCGAGCAGTACTTC.

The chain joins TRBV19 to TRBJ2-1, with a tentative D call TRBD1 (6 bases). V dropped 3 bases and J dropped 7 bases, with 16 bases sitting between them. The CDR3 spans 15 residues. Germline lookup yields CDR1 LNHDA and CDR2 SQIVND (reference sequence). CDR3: CASSIGAGGWNEQFF. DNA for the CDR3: TGTGCCAGTAGTATTGGTGCTGGGGGCTGGAATGAGCAGTTCTTC.

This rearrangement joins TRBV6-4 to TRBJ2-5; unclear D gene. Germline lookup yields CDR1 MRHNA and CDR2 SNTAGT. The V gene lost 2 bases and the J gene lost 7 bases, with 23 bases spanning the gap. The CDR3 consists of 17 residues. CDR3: CASSDPPDWIKTGTQYF. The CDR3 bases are TGTGCCAGCAGTGACCCACCCGACTGGATTAAGACTGGGACCCAGTACTTC.